Below, 27 T cell receptor beta chains from the same sample are listed, as sequenced in a study of T and B cells in COVID-19 patients. TRB was amplified from around 250-460 ng of blood genomic DNA. Multiplex PCR with BIOMED2 TRB-A/B primer pools amplified TRB rearrangements. TCRdb passed the multiplex PCR reads through MiXCR, listing each CDR3 protein once. Of 20,000 to 30,000 distinct CDR3 sequences listed, roughly 33% are singletons. What was sequenced was blood. Every receptor here comes from a human donor who had recovered from COVID-19.

The CDR3 DNA sequence: TGTGCCAGCAGCGCAGGGACGCGCAATCAGCCCCAGCATTTT. This translates into CASSAGTRNQPQHF. This chain joins TRBV5-4 and TRBJ1-5; possibly TRBD1 for D (5 bases). The CDR3 is made up of 14 amino acids. V lost 4 bases to trimming and J lost 2 bases, with 10 bases between them. The germline V gene encodes CDR1 SGHNT and CDR2 YYREEE (reference sequence).

On this clonotype: Germline is not matched at one junction end, which may reflect a read error. The chain uses TRBV12-3 or TRBV12-4 and TRBJ1-5, with D possibly being TRBD1 (6 bases). This CDR3 spans 17 amino acids. CDR3 DNA: TGTGCCATCAGTGAGTCACAGGGAATTTATAGCAATCAGCCCCAGCATTTT. The encoded protein is CAISESQGIYSNQPQHF.

This clonotype is medium-sized (0.01 to 0.1%) in the sample. The rearrangement joins TRBV19 to TRBJ2-3; 10 bases align to TRBD2. Germline V gene sequence: CDR1 LNHDA, CDR2 SQIVND (reference sequence). The length of the CDR3 is 16 residues. V lost 5 bases, J lost 4 bases, and 9 bases stayed unmatched. CDR3 protein: CASSPDRTSGSDTQYF. CDR3 nucleotide sequence: TGTGCCAGTAGTCCCGACCGGACTAGCGGATCAGATACGCAGTATTTT. Supplemented by reference TRBV19 and TRBJ2-3, the full variable domain reads DGGITQSPKYLFRKEGQNVTLSCEQNLNHDAMYWYRQDPGQGLRLIYYSQIVNDFQKGDIAEGYSVSREKKESFPLTVTSAQKNPTAFYLCASSPDRTSGSDTQYFGPGTRLTVL.

This chain connects TRBV19 to TRBJ2-7; 9 positions match TRBD1. CDR1 LNHDA and CDR2 SQIVND come from the germline V gene (reference sequence). V gave up 9 bases and J gave up 4 bases; unmatched junction bases: 10. The CDR3 sequence is 14 residues long. CDR3 protein: CASSLTGGPYEQYF. CDR3 in DNA: TGTGCCAGCAGCTTAACAGGGGGCCCGTACGAGCAGTACTTC.

This rearrangement joins TRBV7-2 to TRBJ2-5; maybe TRBD1 (6 bases). Germline loops: CDR1 SGHTA, CDR2 FQGNSA. Trimming took off 1 base at V and 9 bases at J, with 15 bases between the two ends. The CDR3 has 14 residues. The CDR3 DNA reads as TGTGCCAGCAGCTTAGACGGACAGCCTACGGCCCAGTACTTC. This translates into CASSLDGQPTAQYF.

This clonotype has just a few counts. The chain links TRBV6-2 or TRBV6-3 to TRBJ2-1; D is perhaps TRBD1 (6 bases). The CDR3 sequence is 13 residues long. The V gene's germline CDR1 is MNHEY and CDR2 SVGEGT. Trimming removed 4 bases from V and 7 bases from J, with 11 bases in between. CDR3 sequence: CASSSLRGNEQFF. In DNA, the CDR3 is TGTGCCAGCAGTTCCCTCAGGGGTAATGAGCAGTTCTTC.

V is TRBV5-6 and J is TRBJ2-5; 10 nucleotides match TRBD1. Trimming cost V 4 bases and J 7 bases; bases outside gene matches: 16. The V gene's germline CDR1 is SGHDT and CDR2 YYEEEE. CDR3 length: 17 amino acids. CDR3 loop: CASSPRPGQGDERTQYF. The DNA for the CDR3 is TGTGCCAGCAGCCCCCGCCCCGGACAGGGGGACGAGCGGACCCAGTACTTC.

The CDR3 region is CSARVSGRNNEQFF. The CDR3 bases are TGCAGTGCTAGAGTCAGTGGACGAAACAATGAGCAGTTCTTC. The chain combines TRBV20-1 with TRBJ2-1; D gene uncertain. CDR3 size: 14 residues. The V gene lost 1 base and the J gene lost 5 bases, with 12 bases spanning the gap. Germline CDR1 and CDR2: DFQATT and SNEGSKA (reference sequence).

This clonotype was detected a few times. V gene TRBV10-3 combines with J gene TRBJ2-1; 9 nucleotides align to TRBD2. V lost 2 bases, J lost 7 bases, and 6 bases stayed unmatched. Germline V gene lookup returns CDR1 ENHRY and CDR2 SYGVKD. The CDR3 covers 15 residues. CDR3 coding DNA: TGTGCCATCAGTGAGGCGGGGGGGCTGCAAAATGAGCAGTTCTTC. Translated, it gives CAISEAGGLQNEQFF.

V and J are TRBV19 and TRBJ1-1; 9 bases fit TRBD1. The CDR3 totals 16 residues. V gave up 5 bases and J gave up 0 bases; unmatched junction bases: 7. Germline CDR1 reads LNHDA; CDR2 reads SQIVND (reference sequence). CDR3 in DNA: TGTGCCAGTAGTTTAACGACAGGGGGTTTGAACACTGAAGCTTTCTTT. Encoded protein: CASSLTTGGLNTEAFF. The full variable domain, with the rest looked up from reference TRBV19 and TRBJ1-1, is DGGITQSPKYLFRKEGQNVTLSCEQNLNHDAMYWYRQDPGQGLRLIYYSQIVNDFQKGDIAEGYSVSREKKESFPLTVTSAQKNPTAFYLCASSLTTGGLNTEAFFGQGTRLTVV.

This chain joins TRBV5-4 and TRBJ1-3; 9 nucleotides agree with TRBD1. The V gene's germline CDR1 is SGHNT and CDR2 YYREEE (reference sequence). This CDR3 region has 14 residues. Trimming cost V 3 bases and J 6 bases; bases outside gene matches: 4. CDR3 nucleotides: TGTGCCAGCAGCTGGGACAGGGCAGAAAACACCATATATTTT. As protein: CASSWDRAENTIYF.

This chain links TRBV6-1 with TRBJ2-3, with 8 bases that match TRBD2. Germline CDR1 and CDR2: MNHNS and SASEGT. V dropped 7 bases and J dropped 8; count of bases not matched to a gene: 17. The CDR3 runs to 16 residues. Here the CDR3 reads CASIGGAAYLEGTQYF. The CDR3 coding sequence is TGTGCCAGCATCGGGGGGGCGGCCTATTTGGAGGGTACGCAGTATTTT.

Ten or more counts support this clonotype. This rearrangement joins TRBV18 to TRBJ2-1; 8 bases are shared with TRBD2. The CDR3 is made up of 13 amino acids. With 5 bases clipped from V and 5 bases from J, the junction kept 2 bases outside the gene matches. Germline V gene lookup returns CDR1 KGHSH and CDR2 LQKENI. CDR3 sequence reads: CASSTSGHNEQFF. The CDR3 DNA is TGTGCCAGCTCAACTAGCGGCCACAATGAGCAGTTCTTC.

By its share, this clonotype is medium-sized (0.01 to 0.1%). The DNA for the CDR3 is TGTGCCAGCAGCTACGAAGAGACCCAGTACTTC. It is translated as CASSYEETQYF. V is TRBV11-1 and J is TRBJ2-5; D unresolved. V dropped 4 bases and J dropped 3 bases, with 3 bases sitting between them. The CDR3 is 11 amino acids. The germline CDR1 and CDR2 sequences are SGHAT and FQDESV (reference sequence).

The CDR3 loop is CASNPSGSSYNEQFF. As DNA, the CDR3 is TGTGCCAGCAATCCTAGCGGGAGCTCCTACAATGAGCAGTTCTTC. The chain uses TRBV6-2 or TRBV6-3 and TRBJ2-1, with 10 positions matching TRBD2. The CDR3 has 15 amino acids. The V segment lost 7 bases and the J segment 0 bases; nucleotides outside the gene matches: 3. Germline CDR1 is MNHEY and CDR2 is SVGEGT.

A few counts support this clonotype. V is TRBV6-1 and J is TRBJ2-1; no definite D call. The CDR3 is 15 residues long. Trimming stripped 0 bases from V and 0 bases from J, with 6 bases between. CDR1 and CDR2 (germline): MNHNS, SASEGT. The CDR3 coding sequence is TGTGCCAGCAGTGAAGCGGGAAGCTCCTACAATGAGCAGTTCTTC. It specifies CASSEAGSSYNEQFF.

The V call is TRBV30, the J call TRBJ2-5, with D tentatively TRBD1 (5 bases). Germline values: CDR1 GTSNPN, CDR2 SVGIG (reference sequence). The ends were cut back, 0 bases at V and 1 base at J, with 9 bases in the middle. The CDR3 is 14 amino acids. The CDR3 is CAWSVVRAQETQYF. CDR3 bases: TGTGCCTGGAGTGTAGTCAGGGCCCAAGAGACCCAGTACTTC.

This clonotype was counted only a few times. The chain's CDR3 is CASSYRGPNEQYF. The CDR3 region has the DNA TGTGCCAGCAGTTACCGGGGCCCAAACGAGCAGTACTTC. V gene TRBV6-2 or TRBV6-3 combines with J gene TRBJ2-7, with D possibly called TRBD1 or TRBD2 (5 bases each). V was trimmed by 2 bases and J by 5 bases, leaving 10 bases between them. This CDR3 comprises 13 residues. Germline V gives CDR1 MNHEY, CDR2 SVGEGT.

The rearrangement uses TRBV6-6 and TRBJ1-5, with 9 bases aligning to TRBD1. The germline V gene has CDR1 MNHNY and CDR2 SVGAGI (reference sequence). V lost 6 bases and J lost 7; bases outside the gene matches: 10. The CDR3 sequence is 15 residues long. The CDR3 here is CASRPTGGAEQPQHF. The CDR3 DNA follows: TGTGCCAGCAGACCCACAGGGGGCGCGGAACAGCCCCAGCATTTT.

This clonotype occurred a few times. This chain uses TRBV30 with TRBJ1-1, with 8 bases that match TRBD1. The CDR3 has 13 residues. V lost 0 bases and J lost 3; bases outside the gene matches: 0. CDR1 GTSNPN and CDR2 SVGIG come from the germline V gene (reference sequence). The CDR3 protein is CAWSVQGDTEAFF. The DNA for the CDR3 is TGTGCCTGGAGTGTACAGGGGGACACTGAAGCTTTCTTT.

The chain combines TRBV24-1 with TRBJ1-2; no reliable D call. The CDR3 runs 11 residues. V dropped 2 bases and J dropped 7 bases, with 4 bases sitting between them. Germline lookup yields CDR1 KGHDR and CDR2 SFDVKD. CDR3 sequence: CATSDSGGYTF. The CDR3 bases are TGTGCCACCAGTGATTCTGGTGGCTACACCTTC.

The chain is built from TRBV12-3 or TRBV12-4 and TRBJ2-5; no clear D. The CDR3 length is 16 residues. The V and J ends lost 4 bases and 1 base respectively, with 16 bases between them. The CDR3 region is CASSSGSLRFQETQYF. CDR3 sequence (DNA): TGTGCCAGCAGTTCGGGCAGCTTAAGGTTCCAAGAGACCCAGTACTTC.

This clonotype has just one count. Since a much larger clone is just one base distant, this may be a read error. The rearrangement uses TRBV19 and TRBJ1-6; 7 bases map to TRBD1. Germline values: CDR1 LNHDA, CDR2 SQIVND (reference sequence). The CDR3 runs to 15 residues. V lost 7 bases and J lost 9; bases outside the gene matches: 12. The CDR3 loop is CASITHRDRLSPLHF. The CDR3 region has the DNA TGTGCCAGTATTACCCATCGGGACAGACTTTCACCCCTCCACTTT. Variable domain in full (rest from reference TRBV19 and TRBJ1-6): DGGITQSPKYLFRKEGQNVTLSCEQNLNHDAMYWYRQDPGQGLRLIYYSQIVNDFQKGDIAEGYSVSREKKESFPLTVTSAQKNPTAFYLCASITHRDRLSPLHFGNGTRLTVT.

V gene TRBV7-9 combines with J gene TRBJ2-5; TRBD2 aligns across 14 bases. The CDR3 contains 16 residues. With 4 bases clipped from V and 4 bases from J, the junction kept 5 bases outside the gene matches. The germline CDR1 and CDR2 sequences are SEHNR and FQNEAQ (reference sequence). The CDR3 here is CASSSGTSGGAETQYF. The CDR3 region has the DNA TGTGCCAGCAGCTCAGGGACTAGCGGGGGAGCAGAGACCCAGTACTTC.

This sequence joins TRBV6-2 or TRBV6-3 and TRBJ1-6; D is perhaps TRBD1 (5 bases). The V and J ends lost 5 bases and 0 bases respectively, with 17 bases between them. Germline V gene lookup returns CDR1 MNHEY and CDR2 SVGEGT. The CDR3 is made up of 18 amino acids. This chain's CDR3 is CASSKGTSRSSYNSPLHF. As DNA, the CDR3 is TGTGCCAGCAGTAAAGGGACTTCTCGGAGCTCCTATAATTCACCCCTCCACTTT.

The CDR3 DNA sequence: TGTGCCAGCAGTTTTTTGGGGGGCGGGTACGAGCAGTACTTC. This gives the protein CASSFLGGGYEQYF. The rearrangement links TRBV12-3 or TRBV12-4 to TRBJ2-7, with D perhaps TRBD1 or TRBD2 (6 bases each). The V end was cut by 3 bases, the J end by 4 bases, with 13 bases between. The CDR3 covers 14 residues.

For this clonotype: One end of the junction varies from germline; a read error may be responsible. This sequence joins TRBV4-3 and TRBJ2-5; 10 bases line up with TRBD2. The germline V gene encodes CDR1 LGHNA and CDR2 YSLEER. The CDR3 is made up of 16 amino acids. Here the CDR3 DNA reads TGTGCCAGCAGCCAAAGGGCTAGCGGGAGTCGCGAGACCCAGTACTTC. Amino acid sequence: CASSQRASGSRETQYF.